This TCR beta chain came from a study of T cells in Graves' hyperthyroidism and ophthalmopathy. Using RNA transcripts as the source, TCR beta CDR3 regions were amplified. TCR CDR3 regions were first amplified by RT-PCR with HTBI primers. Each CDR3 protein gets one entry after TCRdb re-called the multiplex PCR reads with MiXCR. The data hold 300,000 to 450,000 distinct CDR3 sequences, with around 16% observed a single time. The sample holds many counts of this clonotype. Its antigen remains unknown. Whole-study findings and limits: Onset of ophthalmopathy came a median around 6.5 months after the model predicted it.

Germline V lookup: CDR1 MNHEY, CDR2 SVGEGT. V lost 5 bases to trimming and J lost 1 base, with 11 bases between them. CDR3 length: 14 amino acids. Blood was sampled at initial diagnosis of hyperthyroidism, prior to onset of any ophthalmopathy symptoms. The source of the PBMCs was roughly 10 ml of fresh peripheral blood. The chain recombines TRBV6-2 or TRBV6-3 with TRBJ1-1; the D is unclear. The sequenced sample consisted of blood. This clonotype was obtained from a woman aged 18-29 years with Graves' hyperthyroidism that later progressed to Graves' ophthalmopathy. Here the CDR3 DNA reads TGTGCCAGCAGTCTGACTCCGGGGAACACTGAAGCTTTCTTT. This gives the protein CASSLTPGNTEAFF.